The T cell receptor beta chain under discussion was sequenced for a study of sequential checkpoint blockade in melanoma. Sequenced by immunoSEQ multiplex PCR; TCRdb stores in-frame clones only, minus some. This sample carries 20,000 to 25,000 clones, 82% of them seen once, and the ten largest clones take 11%. Trimming removed 5 bases from V and 3 bases from J; junction bases left unmatched: 10. This CDR3 has 16 residues. Germline V gives CDR1 MNHNY, CDR2 SVGAGI (reference sequence). The sample's treatment: randomized to nivolumab then ipilimumab (arm A) or the reverse (arm B). None of the patients previously received DNA-damaging chemotherapy. Sorted cells were live CD3+CD8+, lacking CD19 and CD56, from PBMCs.

The V call is TRBV6-6, the J call TRBJ2-3; 8 bases line up with TRBD2. This sequence originates from a human donor with melanoma. Sample: CD8+ T cells sorted from blood (inferred from file names), taken from a patient given nivolumab and ipilimumab in sequence. CDR3 coding DNA: TGTGCCAGCAGTACCCGGGAGGGCTCGGGGACAGATACGCAGTATTTT. Translating it yields CASSTREGSGTDTQYF.